This record covers a single T cell receptor beta chain. This clonotype was detected ten times or more. Its target antigen remains unknown. Base-call qualities are not available, and no considerably larger clone is one nucleotide away. Receptor libraries were prepared by 5' RACE. Instrument used: Illumina MiSeq. TCRdb passed the public sequencing reads through fastp at Q25 and MiXCR, retaining productive beta sequences. Rows matching on CDR3 protein sequence are summarized as one entry with the most common DNA and genes. The sample has tens of thousands of distinct CDR3 sequences on record, over 12% of them singletons. Approximately 16% of the sample comes from the top ten. These data belong to a study of T cells of healthy individuals listed by TCRdb under 2018. In the germline V gene, CDR1 corresponds to SGHVS and CDR2 to FNYEAQ. V and J are truncated by 1 base and 0 bases respectively, leaving an intervening sequence of 8 bases. The CDR3, cysteine through phenylalanine, is 15 amino acids long. Only the CDR3 DNA is retained, 45 bases long and in frame from the first base.

The chain is encoded by TRBV7-6 joined to TRBJ2-3, with no reliable assignment of the D segment. This clonotype originated in a human donor in good health. DNA sequence: TGTGCCAGCAGCTTAGTGGCAACTAGCACAGATACGCAGTATTTT. The resulting protein is CASSLVATSTDTQYF.